What follows are 22 T cell receptor beta chains derived from one specimen sequenced in a study. TCRdb re-analysed the 5' RACE reads in MiXCR, keeping a single row per CDR3 protein. This sample carries more than 7,000 distinct CDR3 sequences, around 40% of them seen once, and the ten largest clones take approximately 4%. The sequencing sample was made of memory CD4+ T cells sorted from blood. Subset in this sample: memory CD4+ T cells, CD4+CD45RO+CD25-. Receptors were obtained from a female donor with breast cancer.

This clonotype occurred a few times. CDR3 region: CSVVRGTNTEAFF. As DNA, the CDR3 is TGCAGCGTTGTTCGGGGAACGAACACTGAAGCTTTCTTT. The gene calls are TRBV29-1 and TRBJ1-1, with D uncertain. Germline assignment: CDR1 SQVTM and CDR2 ANQGSEA. There are 13 residues in the CDR3. Trimming took 4 bases from V and 1 from J, leaving 10 bases between them.

By sample fraction, this clonotype is large. The genes are TRBV12-3 or TRBV12-4 and TRBJ1-5; D perhaps matches TRBD1 (5 bases). The CDR3 runs 11 residues. With 6 bases removed from V and 15 bases from J, the gap between germline ends came to 15 bases. The CDR3 spells CASSSPGTMHF. In DNA, the CDR3 is TGTGCCAGCAGCTCCCCTGGGACTATGCATTTT.

By proportion, this clonotype is medium-sized (0.01 to 0.1%). V usage is TRBV20-1 and J usage is TRBJ2-6; no clear D gene. The CDR3 spans 14 residues. From germline, CDR1 is DFQATT and CDR2 SNEGSKA (reference sequence). Deletions cut 0 bases from V and 0 bases from J, with 3 bases between. The CDR3 spells CSARDPSGANVLTF. The CDR3 DNA is TGCAGTGCTAGAGATCCCTCTGGGGCCAACGTCCTGACTTTC.

J is TRBJ2-7 and V is TRBV4-2; no firm D call. The CDR3 length is 16 residues. From germline, CDR1 is LGHNA and CDR2 YNFKEQ. V was trimmed by 4 bases and J by 1 base, leaving 17 bases between them. As DNA, the CDR3 is TGTGCCAGCAGCCGCCATGGAACAGATTCTTCCTACGAGCAGTACTTC. Protein sequence: CASSRHGTDSSYEQYF.

This clonotype was counted a single time. This may arise from a read error, as a much more abundant clone is one base away. V usage is TRBV6-5 and J usage is TRBJ1-1; D gene unclear. This CDR3 is 13 amino acids long. Germline loops: CDR1 MNHEY, CDR2 SVGAGI. CDR3 bases: TGTGCCAGCAGTCACTCTGGCGACACTGAAGCTTTCTTT. Encoded protein: CASSHSGDTEAFF.

Points on this clonotype: A single base separates this from a much larger clone, so it may be a read error. The conserved phenylalanine or tryptophan is not found at the CDR3 terminus, so this likely reflects a read error. This chain joins TRBV20-1 and TRBJ2-1; maybe TRBD2 (5 bases). Per germline, CDR1 DFQATT and CDR2 SNEGSKA (reference sequence). This CDR3 is built from 14 residues. The V end was cut by 3 bases, the J end by 0 bases, with 9 bases between. This chain's CDR3 is CSARDLSSYNEQFY. DNA of the CDR3: TGCAGTGCTAGGGACTTGAGCTCCTACAATGAGCAGTTCTAC.

Notes on this clonotype: One junction end disagrees with the germline gene, perhaps due to a read error. The rearrangement joins TRBV29-1 to TRBJ2-1; no clear D gene. The germline V gene encodes CDR1 SQVTM and CDR2 ANQGSEA. The CDR3 is 12 residues long. The CDR3 loop reads CSVKDPYNEQFF. DNA for the CDR3: TGCAGCGTTAAAGACCCCTACAATGAGCAGTTCTTC.

The chain carries TRBV5-1 and TRBJ2-1; D possibly corresponds to TRBD2 (7 bases). In germline, CDR1 is SGHRS, CDR2 YFSETQ. The CDR3 length is 14 residues. Trimming removed 5 bases at V and 5 bases at J, with 14 bases between. CDR3 protein: CASRGGTMDNEQFF. CDR3 nucleotide sequence: TGCGCCAGCAGGGGGGGGACAATGGACAATGAGCAGTTCTTC.

The V call is TRBV25-1, the J call TRBJ2-7; 7 bases are shared with TRBD1. V dropped 6 bases and J dropped 2; count of bases not matched to a gene: 1. The CDR3 totals 12 residues. Germline lookup yields CDR1 MGHDK and CDR2 SYGVNS. CDR3 bases: TGTGCCAGCAGGGGACAGACCTACGAGCAGTACTTC. Translating gives CASRGQTYEQYF.

V usage is TRBV29-1 and J usage is TRBJ1-2; 7 bases align to TRBD1. This CDR3 has 12 amino acids. Trimming took 6 bases from V and 10 from J; bases not matched to a gene: 11. Germline lookup yields CDR1 SQVTM and CDR2 ANQGSEA. Here the CDR3 DNA reads TGCAGCGTGATAGGGACAGCGGGAACCTACACCTTC. Translation gives CSVIGTAGTYTF.

The genes are TRBV20-1 and TRBJ2-1; TRBD1 aligns across 9 bases. The CDR3 has 16 amino acids. CDR1 and CDR2 from the germline V gene are DFQATT and SNEGSKA (reference sequence). Unmatched junction bases numbered 13, after V lost 2 bases and J lost 8 bases. The DNA for the CDR3 is TGCAGTGCTAGACCCTTGACAGGGGGGAAACACGATGAGCAGTTCTTC. Its protein product is CSARPLTGGKHDEQFF.

This clonotype is labeled medium-sized. This sequence joins TRBV29-1 and TRBJ2-1, with 14 bases identical to TRBD2. V dropped 3 bases and J dropped 9; count of bases not matched to a gene: 4. The CDR3 is 14 residues long. Germline V gene lookup returns CDR1 SQVTM and CDR2 ANQGSEA. CDR3 nucleotides: TGCAGCGTTGAGGCCGGGACTAGCGGGAGTGAGCAGTTCTTC. This codes for CSVEAGTSGSEQFF.

This clonotype was picked up a small number of times. The chain joins TRBV28 to TRBJ2-3; D unclear. The J call may be wrong; the DNA end is better matched by TRBJ1-5. This CDR3 is 14 amino acids long. Germline values: CDR1 MDHEN, CDR2 SYDVKM. CDR3 DNA: TGTGCCAGCAGTTTTCGGAGTTACACAGATACGCAGCATTTT. This sequence encodes CASSFRSYTDTQHF.

This clonotype is deemed medium-sized. The CDR3 DNA sequence: TGCGCCAGCAGCCAAGAAAGGGCTCCCCAAGAGACCCAGTACTTC. Its translation is CASSQERAPQETQYF. The rearrangement uses TRBV4-1 and TRBJ2-5; D is undetermined. The germline V gene encodes CDR1 MGHRA and CDR2 YSYEKL. The CDR3 has 15 residues. V dropped 0 bases and J dropped 1 base, with 9 bases sitting between them.

In its sample, this clonotype was seen once. The rearrangement uses TRBV5-1 and TRBJ2-3; D is unclear. V was pared by 2 bases and J by 6 bases, with 10 bases between. CDR1 is SGHRS, CDR2 YFSETQ, per germline. This CDR3 comprises 13 residues. This chain's CDR3 is CASSFSGVDTQYF. The CDR3 nucleotides are TGCGCCAGCAGCTTCTCCGGCGTTGATACGCAGTATTTT.

CDR3 sequence (DNA): TGTGCCAGCAGCCGGACAGGGGGCGATAGCAGCTACACCTTC. Protein product: CASSRTGGDSSYTF. The chain joins TRBV7-2 to TRBJ1-2; 11 bases match TRBD1. V was pared by 5 bases and J by 9 bases, with 8 bases of the junction left unmatched. This CDR3 region has 14 residues. The germline V gene encodes CDR1 SGHTA and CDR2 FQGNSA.

The chain carries TRBV7-9 and TRBJ2-1; TRBD2 matches at 8 bases. Germline CDR1 reads SEHNR; CDR2 reads FQNEAQ (reference sequence). The CDR3 contains 16 residues. The V and J ends lost 5 bases and 7 bases, in that order; junction bases with no gene match: 13. The CDR3 DNA is TGTGCCAGCAGCCTCCTCAGCGGGGGACTTAGTAATGAGCAGTTCTTC. Amino acid sequence: CASSLLSGGLSNEQFF.

By its share, this clonotype is medium-sized (0.01 to 0.1%). The CDR3 DNA is TGTGCCAGCATCGCCCAGGGGGCAGGAGGCTACACCTTC. Amino acids: CASIAQGAGGYTF. This chain uses TRBV6-1 with TRBJ1-2, with TRBD1 matching over 8 bases. Trimming cost V 7 bases and J 8 bases; bases outside gene matches: 9. CDR1 MNHNS and CDR2 SASEGT come from the germline V gene. This CDR3 comprises 13 residues.

This clonotype was seen a handful of times. The chain joins TRBV7-2 to TRBJ2-1, with a tentative D call TRBD2 (6 bases). Germline lookup yields CDR1 SGHTA and CDR2 FQGNSA. Trimming took 5 bases from V and 5 from J, leaving 13 bases between them. This CDR3 is 14 amino acids long. CDR3 nucleotide sequence: TGTGCCAGCAGCCCGACTAGTTTCCACAATGAGCAGTTCTTC. Residues: CASSPTSFHNEQFF.

In its sample, this clonotype was seen a few times. The CDR3 coding sequence is TGTGCCAGCACTGCGGGACTAGTCCGCACTGAGCAGTTCTTC. It codes for CASTAGLVRTEQFF. The chain uses TRBV2 and TRBJ2-1; 8 nucleotides match TRBD2. This CDR3 has 14 residues. From germline, CDR1 is SNHLY and CDR2 FYNNEI. V dropped 7 bases and J dropped 9; count of bases not matched to a gene: 11. The entire variable domain, with the rest obtained from reference TRBV2 and TRBJ2-1, is as follows: EPEVTQTPSHQVTQMGQEVILRCVPISNHLYFYWYRQILGQKVEFLVSFYNNEISEKSEIFDDQFSVERPDGSNFTLKIRSTKLEDSAMYFCASTAGLVRTEQFFGPGTRLTVL.

The chain links TRBV5-1 to TRBJ1-1; no firm D call. The length of the CDR3 is 14 residues. V was clipped by 0 bases and J by 1 base, with 7 bases between them. Per the germline V gene, CDR1 is SGHRS and CDR2 is YFSETQ. In DNA, the CDR3 is TGCGCCAGCAGCTTGGTAGGCGGGAACACTGAAGCTTTCTTT. It translates to CASSLVGGNTEAFF.

This clonotype was seen a few times. The V call is TRBV29-1, the J call TRBJ2-3; TRBD2 matches at 10 bases. The CDR3 sequence is 13 residues long. J was trimmed by 4 bases and V by 5 bases; bases with no gene match: 3. The V gene's germline CDR1 is SQVTM and CDR2 ANQGSEA. DNA for the CDR3: TGCAGCGTTAGACTAGCGGGCGCAGATACGCAGTATTTT. Amino acids: CSVRLAGADTQYF.